A single sample is the source of the 2 T cell receptor beta chains below, sequenced in a study of blood T cells in healthy people across ages. Primed by a sample-barcoded 5' primer and a J-beta primer mix, a second PCR proceeded for 7 to 11 cycles. TCRdb re-analysed the 5' RACE reads in MiXCR, keeping a single row per CDR3 protein. The table includes about 730,000 distinct CDR3 sequences, roughly 45% detected once. The material sequenced was blood. The receptors were sampled from a woman aged 55-75 years in good health.

The rearrangement links TRBV10-3 to TRBJ2-1; D ambiguous. The CDR3 is 11 residues long. Trimming took off 6 bases at V and 5 bases at J, with 5 bases between the two ends. Per the germline V gene, CDR1 is ENHRY and CDR2 is SYGVKD. In nucleotides, the CDR3 is TGTGCCATCAGGGCGGACAATGAGCAGTTCTTC. This codes for CAIRADNEQFF.

The J gene is TRBJ1-2, the V gene TRBV4-1; no definite D call. CDR1 and CDR2 (germline): MGHRA, YSYEKL. The CDR3 loop spans 14 amino acids. The V and J ends lost 0 bases and 3 bases respectively, with 8 bases between them. In DNA form, the CDR3 reads TGCGCCAGCAGCCAAGAAAGGGTTGACTATGGCTACACCTTC. It is translated as CASSQERVDYGYTF.